There are a few counts of the clone carrying this TCR beta chain. The germline V and J ends were trimmed by 4 bases and 7 bases, with 10 bases remaining between them. The CDR3 spans 13 residues. The germline V gene has CDR1 MDHEN and CDR2 SYDVKM. The source of the sample is a study of T cells in Graves' hyperthyroidism and ophthalmopathy. Study context: Peripheral blood was collected at initial diagnosis, before any treatment.

Aged 18 to 65, the patients had hyperthyroidism that was newly diagnosed and had lasted under 2 months. Together with thyroid ultrasound, orbital computed tomography, serum thyroxine and TRAb, clinical symptoms were used for diagnoses. PBMCs came from more than 9 ml fresh peripheral blood. RNA transcripts gave rise to amplified TCR beta CDR3 regions. HTBI primers were employed in a first-round RT-PCR of the TCR CDR3. Using its own MiXCR run on the multiplex PCR reads, TCRdb lists one record per CDR3 protein. The sample holds approximately 200,000 distinct CDR3 sequences; about 16% are singletons and the top ten take 35% to 50%.

The TCR originated in a man in his forties with Graves' hyperthyroidism. The chain links TRBV28 to TRBJ1-4, with D maybe TRBD1 (5 bases). Sequenced input: blood. The CDR3 here is CASSYDRFEKLFF. The CDR3 nucleotides are TGTGCCAGCAGTTATGACAGATTTGAAAAACTGTTTTTT.